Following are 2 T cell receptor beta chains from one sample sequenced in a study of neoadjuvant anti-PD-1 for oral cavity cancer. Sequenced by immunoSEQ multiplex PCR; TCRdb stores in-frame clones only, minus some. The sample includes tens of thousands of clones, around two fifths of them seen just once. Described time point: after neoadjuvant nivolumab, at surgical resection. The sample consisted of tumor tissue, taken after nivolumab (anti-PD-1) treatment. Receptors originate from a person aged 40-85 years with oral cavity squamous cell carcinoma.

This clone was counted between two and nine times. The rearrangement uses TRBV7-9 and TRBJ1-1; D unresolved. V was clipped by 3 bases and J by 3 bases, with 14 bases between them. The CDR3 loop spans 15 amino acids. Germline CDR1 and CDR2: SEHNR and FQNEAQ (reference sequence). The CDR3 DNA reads TGTGCCAGCAGCTTGTACGCGGGGATTGACACTGAAGCTTTCTTT. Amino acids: CASSLYAGIDTEAFF.

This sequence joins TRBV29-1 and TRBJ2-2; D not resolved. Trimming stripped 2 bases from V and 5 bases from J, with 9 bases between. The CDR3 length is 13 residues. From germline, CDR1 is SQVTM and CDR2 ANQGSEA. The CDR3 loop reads CSVEISSTGELFF. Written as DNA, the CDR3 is TGCAGCGTTGAAATTAGCTCGACCGGGGAGCTGTTTTTT.